The 27 T cell receptor beta chains given below trace back to one sample, sequenced in a study of shared clonotypes between healthy human individuals. Here immunoSEQ multiplex PCR was the method, and the copy in TCRdb shows in-frame clones only, minus some. The data hold fewer than 3 million clones, with 92% observed a single time. Sequencing used naive CD4+ T cells from PBMCs. Subset noted: CD45RA+ positively selected. The source is a man aged 18 to 35 in good health. Some clones in this sample may be carry-over from other donors' samples.

The V and J genes are TRBV6-5 and TRBJ2-7, with a possible D match to TRBD2 (5 bases). Germline V gene lookup returns CDR1 MNHEY and CDR2 SVGAGI. Trimming shortened V by 6 bases and J by 3 bases, and 15 bases separated the two germline ends. There are 14 residues in the CDR3. The CDR3 DNA reads as TGTGCCAGCAGCAAAGCGGCAGCTCTCTACGAGCAGTACTTC. Translating gives CASSKAAALYEQYF.

V gene TRBV10-3 combines with J gene TRBJ2-3; TRBD2 matches at 7 bases. CDR1 and CDR2 from the germline V gene are ENHRY and SYGVKD. Germline trimming cut 4 bases from V and 6 bases from J; bases unmatched to any gene: 4. The CDR3 contains 13 residues. CDR3 DNA sequence: TGTGCCATCAGTGCGGCGGGAGAGGATACGCAGTATTTT. It translates to CAISAAGEDTQYF.

The chain has TRBV6-1 and TRBJ2-5; perhaps TRBD2 as D (6 bases). V lost 7 bases and J 5 bases, leaving 11 bases between the germline ends. The V gene's germline CDR1 is MNHNS and CDR2 SASEGT. The CDR3 loop spans 12 amino acids. The CDR3 DNA reads TGTGCCAGCACGGGACTCGGGGAGACCCAGTACTTC. It is translated as CASTGLGETQYF.

V usage is TRBV18 and J usage is TRBJ1-2; perhaps TRBD1 as D (5 bases). Trimming stripped 2 bases from V and 3 bases from J, with 10 bases between. This CDR3 is built from 14 residues. Per germline, CDR1 KGHSH and CDR2 LQKENI. In nucleotides, the CDR3 is TGTGCCAGCTCACCATCTGGACACTACTATGGCTACACCTTC. Amino acids: CASSPSGHYYGYTF.

The rearrangement links TRBV27 to TRBJ2-2; TRBD2 agrees at 8 bases. This CDR3 contains 16 residues. The trim removed 5 bases at V and 0 bases at J, leaving 5 bases unmatched. Germline CDR1 MNHEY, CDR2 SMNVEV (reference sequence). The CDR3: CASSLLAAPNTGELFF. DNA for the CDR3: TGTGCCAGCAGTCTACTAGCGGCTCCGAACACCGGGGAGCTGTTTTTT.

The chain couples TRBV5-5 to TRBJ2-5; tentative D call: TRBD1 (6 bases). The V and J ends lost 4 bases and 2 bases respectively, with 15 bases between them. The CDR3 spans 15 residues. CDR1 and CDR2 (germline): SGHKS, YYEKEE (reference sequence). The CDR3 nucleotides read TGTGCCAGCAGCCCGGACAGCGGCGCTCAAGAGACCCAGTACTTC. Translation gives CASSPDSGAQETQYF.

This chain connects TRBV5-4 to TRBJ2-5; 7 nucleotides line up with TRBD1. Losses at the gene ends were 5 bases for V and 5 bases for J; bases not matched to a gene: 9. There are 14 residues in the CDR3. Germline V gene lookup returns CDR1 SGHNT and CDR2 YYREEE (reference sequence). The CDR3 coding sequence is TGTGCCAGCAGAAGAAGTGACAGGGCCGAGACCCAGTACTTC. This encodes CASRRSDRAETQYF.

The CDR3 loop reads CSVLSDEQYF. In nucleotides, the CDR3 is TGCAGCGTTCTTAGCGACGAGCAGTACTTC. The chain combines TRBV29-1 with TRBJ2-7; TRBD2 might be the D (5 bases). The CDR3 contains 10 residues. The V end was cut by 5 bases, the J end by 5 bases, with 7 bases between. In germline, CDR1 is SQVTM, CDR2 ANQGSEA.

The gene calls are TRBV7-9 and TRBJ2-3, with D maybe TRBD2 (5 bases). Looked up from germline, CDR1 is SEHNR and CDR2 is FQNEAQ (reference sequence). V was shortened by 5 bases and J by 1 base, with 7 bases between the two germline ends. This CDR3 region has 13 residues. The CDR3 loop reads CASSRDGTDTQYF. In DNA, the CDR3 is TGTGCCAGCAGCCGGGATGGCACAGATACGCAGTATTTT.

In this sample, this clone turned up a few times. V usage is TRBV27 and J usage is TRBJ1-5; 7 nucleotides match TRBD1. With V trimmed by 6 bases and J by 3 bases, 2 bases remained unmatched. CDR1 and CDR2 from the germline V gene are MNHEY and SMNVEV (reference sequence). The CDR3 is 13 residues long. The CDR3 nucleotides are TGTGCCAGCAGGACAGGGATCAATCAGCCCCAGCATTTT. Its translation: CASRTGINQPQHF.

The chain has TRBV28 and TRBJ1-3; no reliable D call. Trimming took 8 bases from V and 0 from J, leaving 5 bases between them. CDR3 length: 12 amino acids. From germline, CDR1 is MDHEN and CDR2 SYDVKM. The CDR3 reads CASESSGNTIYF. CDR3 coding DNA: TGTGCCAGCGAGAGCTCTGGAAACACCATATATTTT.

The V call is TRBV20-1, the J call TRBJ1-1; D might be TRBD1 (5 bases). CDR3 size: 11 residues. In germline, CDR1 is DFQATT, CDR2 SNEGSKA (reference sequence). CDR3 protein: CGALEDTEAFF. The CDR3 DNA reads TGCGGGGCCCTAGAGGACACTGAAGCTTTCTTT.

The V and J genes are TRBV11-1 and TRBJ2-7; D may correspond to TRBD1 or TRBD2 (5 bases each). The V end lost 6 bases, the J end lost 4 bases, and 19 bases lay between the germline ends. This CDR3 contains 15 residues. Germline loops: CDR1 SGHAT, CDR2 FQDESV (reference sequence). CDR3 sequence reads: CASRSERDGTYEQYF. CDR3 sequence (DNA): TGTGCCAGCAGGTCAGAGAGGGACGGAACGTACGAGCAGTACTTC.

A single count supports this clone. The V call is TRBV7-9, the J call TRBJ2-5; possible D gene TRBD1, 5 bases. The V gene's germline CDR1 is SEHNR and CDR2 FQNEAQ (reference sequence). Trimming pared 2 bases from V and 5 bases from J, leaving 12 bases between. This CDR3 spans 14 amino acids. CDR3 sequence: CASSLWQGRETQYF. The CDR3 DNA is TGTGCCAGCAGCTTATGGCAGGGTCGCGAGACCCAGTACTTC. The whole variable domain, filled in from reference TRBV7-9 and TRBJ2-5, reads DTGVSQNPRHKITKRGQNVTFRCDPISEHNRLYWYRQTLGQGPEFLTYFQNEAQLEKSRLLSDRFSAERPKGSFSTLEIQRTEQGDSAMYLCASSLWQGRETQYFGPGTRLLVL.

V gene TRBV29-1 combines with J gene TRBJ1-4; 9 nucleotides line up with TRBD1. The germline V gene encodes CDR1 SQVTM and CDR2 ANQGSEA. The CDR3 has 12 amino acids. J gave up 11 bases and V 7 bases, and 8 bases lay outside the gene matches. CDR3 sequence: CSGIRTGDKLFF. In DNA, the CDR3 is TGCAGCGGGATTAGGACAGGGGATAAACTGTTTTTT.

This chain links TRBV4-1 with TRBJ1-5, with 7 bases that match TRBD1. The CDR3 length is 15 residues. The V segment lost 0 bases and the J segment 5 bases; nucleotides outside the gene matches: 4. Per the germline V gene, CDR1 is MGHRA and CDR2 is YSYEKL. The CDR3 loop reads CASSQDRGGDQPQHF. CDR3 in DNA: TGCGCCAGCAGCCAAGATCGAGGGGGCGATCAGCCCCAGCATTTT.

The V gene is TRBV5-1, the J gene TRBJ1-5; D is perhaps TRBD1 (5 bases). The V and J ends lost 0 bases and 4 bases respectively, with 11 bases between them. CDR3 length: 15 residues. Germline lookup yields CDR1 SGHRS and CDR2 YFSETQ. The CDR3 region is CASSLGDQGNQPQHF. Written as DNA, the CDR3 is TGCGCCAGCAGCTTGGGAGACCAGGGAAATCAGCCCCAGCATTTT.

The V call is TRBV7-9, the J call TRBJ2-1; 7 bases are shared with TRBD2. The junction had 10 bases not matched to a gene; V was cut back by 1 base and J by 7 bases. The CDR3 is made up of 16 amino acids. Germline-derived CDR1 and CDR2 are SEHNR and FQNEAQ (reference sequence). The CDR3 DNA sequence: TGTGCCAGCAGCTTAGGTCGGGGGGTCCTAGGAAATGAGCAGTTCTTC. It is translated as CASSLGRGVLGNEQFF.

The rearrangement joins TRBV6-6 to TRBJ1-2, with a tentative D call TRBD1 (5 bases). Trimming took 4 bases from V and 5 from J, leaving 14 bases between them. The length of the CDR3 is 14 residues. CDR1 is MNHNY and CDR2 is SVGAGI in the germline V gene (reference sequence). The CDR3 DNA reads TGTGCCAGCAGTTCCTTCAGGGCGGATTATGGCTACACCTTC. Residues: CASSSFRADYGYTF.

This chain joins TRBV11-3 and TRBJ2-1; 7 positions agree with TRBD2. With 2 bases clipped from V and 9 bases from J, the junction kept 4 bases outside the gene matches. The CDR3 has 13 residues. In germline, CDR1 is SGHNT, CDR2 YENEEA. DNA for the CDR3: TGTGCCAGCAGCTTATATTGGGAGGGTGAGCAGTTCTTC. It is translated as CASSLYWEGEQFF.

The rearrangement uses TRBV11-2 and TRBJ2-1; 7 bases map to TRBD2. The CDR3 length is 15 residues. Trimming at V came to 2 bases and at J to 3 bases, leaving 4 bases not matched to a gene. CDR1 SGHAT and CDR2 FQNNGV come from the germline V gene. The CDR3 is CASSLLASGYNEQFF. Here the CDR3 DNA reads TGTGCCAGCAGCTTATTGGCTAGCGGCTACAATGAGCAGTTCTTC.

This clone turned up a few times. This chain links TRBV19 with TRBJ2-1, with D tentatively TRBD1 (5 bases). Trimming took off 4 bases at V and 0 bases at J, with 13 bases between the two ends. The CDR3 contains 16 residues. The V gene's germline CDR1 is LNHDA and CDR2 SQIVND (reference sequence). The CDR3 DNA sequence: TGTGCCAGTAGTAATCCAGGGTCGAGCTCCTACAATGAGCAGTTCTTC. This translates into CASSNPGSSSYNEQFF.

This chain joins TRBV6-1 and TRBJ2-7; TRBD2 is a possible D gene (6 bases). The CDR3 runs to 11 residues. CDR1 and CDR2 (germline): MNHNS, SASEGT. Trimming removed 5 bases from V and 7 bases from J, with 9 bases in between. CDR3 coding DNA: TGTGCCAGCAGTTTGCGGGGAGAGCAGTACTTC. Protein sequence: CASSLRGEQYF.

On this clone itself: Other DNA variants within this sample encode the same CDR3. For the CDR3, the DNA is TGTGCCAGCAGTGAGGGTGGCGGTAACTATGGCTACACCTTC. Protein sequence: CASSEGGGNYGYTF. V and J are TRBV6-1 and TRBJ1-2; D not certain. Between the trimmed V and J ends, which lost 3 bases and 1 base, there was a span of 9 bases. The CDR3 loop spans 14 amino acids. The germline V gene encodes CDR1 MNHNS and CDR2 SASEGT.

The chain combines TRBV5-1 with TRBJ2-3, with TRBD2 matching over 12 bases. Germline V gene lookup returns CDR1 SGHRS and CDR2 YFSETQ. Trimming removed 4 bases from V and 4 bases from J; junction bases left unmatched: 7. The CDR3 is made up of 16 amino acids. CDR3 in DNA: TGCGCCAGCAGCCCGAGACTAGCGGGGGCCCCAGATACGCAGTATTTT. Encoded protein: CASSPRLAGAPDTQYF.

Note on this clone: At the DNA level, this CDR3 is encoded by other sequences in the same sample as well. V is TRBV19 and J is TRBJ1-1; perhaps TRBD1 as D (6 bases). The CDR3 covers 14 residues. CDR1 is LNHDA and CDR2 is SQIVND in the germline V gene (reference sequence). V dropped 1 base and J dropped 2 bases, with 8 bases sitting between them. The CDR3 spells CASSIVRGNTEAFF. The CDR3 DNA sequence: TGTGCCAGTAGTATAGTCAGGGGCAACACTGAAGCTTTCTTT. Looking up the rest from reference TRBV19 and TRBJ1-1 gives the full variable domain: DGGITQSPKYLFRKEGQNVTLSCEQNLNHDAMYWYRQDPGQGLRLIYYSQIVNDFQKGDIAEGYSVSREKKESFPLTVTSAQKNPTAFYLCASSIVRGNTEAFFGQGTRLTVV.

The rearrangement uses TRBV13 and TRBJ1-1, with D possibly TRBD1 on 5 matching bases. V lost 5 bases and J lost 3, with 16 bases in between. Germline CDR1 PRHDT, CDR2 FYEKMQ (reference sequence). CDR3 length: 15 residues. The CDR3 loop is CASSPGQGRDTEAFF. DNA for the CDR3: TGTGCCAGCAGCCCCGGGCAGGGAAGGGACACTGAAGCTTTCTTT.